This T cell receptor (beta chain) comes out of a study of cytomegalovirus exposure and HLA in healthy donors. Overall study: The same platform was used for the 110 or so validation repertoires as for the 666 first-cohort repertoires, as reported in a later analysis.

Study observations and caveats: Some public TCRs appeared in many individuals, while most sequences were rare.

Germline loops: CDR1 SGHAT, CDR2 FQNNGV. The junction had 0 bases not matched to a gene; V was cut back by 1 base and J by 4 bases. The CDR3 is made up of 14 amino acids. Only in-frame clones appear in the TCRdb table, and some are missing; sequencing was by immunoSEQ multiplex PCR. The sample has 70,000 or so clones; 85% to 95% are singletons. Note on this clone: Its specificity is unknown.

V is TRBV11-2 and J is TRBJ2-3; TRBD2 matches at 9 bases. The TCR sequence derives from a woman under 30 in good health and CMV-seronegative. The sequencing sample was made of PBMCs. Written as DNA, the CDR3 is TGTGCCAGCAGCTTAGGACTAGCGGCAGATACGCAGTATTTT. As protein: CASSLGLAADTQYF.